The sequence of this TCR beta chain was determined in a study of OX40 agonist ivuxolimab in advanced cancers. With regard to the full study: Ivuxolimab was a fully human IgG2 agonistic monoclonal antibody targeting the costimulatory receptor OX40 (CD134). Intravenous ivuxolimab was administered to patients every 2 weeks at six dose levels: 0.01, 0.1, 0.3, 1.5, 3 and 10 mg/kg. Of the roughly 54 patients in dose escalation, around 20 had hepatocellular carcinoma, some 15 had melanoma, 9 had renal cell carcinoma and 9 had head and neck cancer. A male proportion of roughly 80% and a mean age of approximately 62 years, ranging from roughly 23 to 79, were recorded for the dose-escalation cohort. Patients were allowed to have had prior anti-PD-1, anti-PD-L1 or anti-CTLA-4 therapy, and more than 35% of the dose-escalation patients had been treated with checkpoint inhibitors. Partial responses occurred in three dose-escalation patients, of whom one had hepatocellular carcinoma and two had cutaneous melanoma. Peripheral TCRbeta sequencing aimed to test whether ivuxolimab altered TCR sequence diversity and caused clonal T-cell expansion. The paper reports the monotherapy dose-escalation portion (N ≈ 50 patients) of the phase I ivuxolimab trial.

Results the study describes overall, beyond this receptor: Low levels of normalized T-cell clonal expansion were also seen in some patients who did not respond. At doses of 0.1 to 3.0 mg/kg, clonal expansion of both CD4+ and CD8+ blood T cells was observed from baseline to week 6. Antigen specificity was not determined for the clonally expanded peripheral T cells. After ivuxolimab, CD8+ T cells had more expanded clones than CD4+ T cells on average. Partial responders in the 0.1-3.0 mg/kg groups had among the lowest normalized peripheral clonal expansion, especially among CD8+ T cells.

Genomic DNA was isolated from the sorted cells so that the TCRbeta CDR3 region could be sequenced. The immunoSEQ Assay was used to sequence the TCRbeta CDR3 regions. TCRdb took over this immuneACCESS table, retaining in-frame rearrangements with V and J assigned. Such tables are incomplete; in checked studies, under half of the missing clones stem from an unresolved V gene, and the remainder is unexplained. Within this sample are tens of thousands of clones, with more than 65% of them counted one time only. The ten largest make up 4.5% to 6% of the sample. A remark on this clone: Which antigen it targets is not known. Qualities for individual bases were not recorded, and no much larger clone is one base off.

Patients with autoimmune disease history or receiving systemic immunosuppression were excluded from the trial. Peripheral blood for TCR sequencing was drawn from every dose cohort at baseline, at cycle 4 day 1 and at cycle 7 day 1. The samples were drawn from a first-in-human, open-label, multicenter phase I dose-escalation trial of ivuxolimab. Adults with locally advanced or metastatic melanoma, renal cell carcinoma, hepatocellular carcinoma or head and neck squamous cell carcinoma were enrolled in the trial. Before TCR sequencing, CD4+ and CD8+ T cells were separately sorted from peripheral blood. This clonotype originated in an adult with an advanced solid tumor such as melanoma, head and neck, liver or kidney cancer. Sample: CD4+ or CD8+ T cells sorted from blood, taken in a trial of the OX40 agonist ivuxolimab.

Read as DNA, the sequence is TGCAGCGTTGCTGGGGAGTCGGAGACCCAGTACTTC. It translates as CSVAGESETQYF. The V and J segments used are TRBV29-1 and TRBJ2-5; TRBD2 is perhaps the D gene, given 5 matching bases. The CDR3 runs 12 amino acids, cysteine and phenylalanine included. Only the CDR3 DNA is retained, 36 bases long and in frame from the first base. From a lookup of the germline V gene, CDR1 and CDR2 are SQVTM and ANQGSEA. V lost 4 bases and J lost 5 bases; the stretch between them is 11 bases long.